These T cell receptor beta chains were read from a single sample in a study of cytomegalovirus exposure and HLA in healthy donors. Clones were sequenced by immunoSEQ multiplex PCR, and TCRdb holds only the in-frame ones, with some missing. This table lists around 44,000 clones. Sample: PBMCs. These receptor sequences come from a male donor in good health and CMV-seropositive. Each CDR3 is given with its conserved first and last residue. Fields, in order: V gene, D gene, J gene, CDR3 DNA, CDR3 protein. The D gene is left open where the match is weak.

v_call: TRBV6-6; d_call: TRBD2; j_call: TRBJ2-5; cdr3_nt: TGTGCCAGCAGTTATCCCCGGACTAGCGGGGACCTGAACTTC; cdr3_aa: CASSYPRTSGDLNF
v_call: TRBV27; d_call: NA; j_call: TRBJ2-7; cdr3_nt: TGTGCCAGCAGTTTGTCGGGTGGCGAGCAGTACTTC; cdr3_aa: CASSLSGGEQYF
v_call: TRBV10-3; d_call: TRBD1; j_call: TRBJ1-2; cdr3_nt: TGTGCCATCAGTGAGCCGGGGACAGCCCACTATGGCTACACCTTC; cdr3_aa: CAISEPGTAHYGYTF
v_call: TRBV27; d_call: NA; j_call: TRBJ1-5; cdr3_nt: TGTGCCAGCAGTTTACGGCAGGGCTCTGGCAATCAGCCCCAGCATTTT; cdr3_aa: CASSLRQGSGNQPQHF
v_call: TRBV4-1; d_call: NA; j_call: TRBJ2-7; cdr3_nt: TGCGCCAGCAGCCAAGATCACGGGGGACCGAACTACGAGCAGTACTTC; cdr3_aa: CASSQDHGGPNYEQYF
v_call: TRBV6-5; d_call: TRBD1; j_call: TRBJ1-2; cdr3_nt: TGTGCCAGCAGCTTCGGGACAGGCGCTAACTATGGCTACACCTTC; cdr3_aa: CASSFGTGANYGYTF
v_call: TRBV9; d_call: NA; j_call: TRBJ2-7; cdr3_nt: TGTGCCAGCAGCGGGGGCAGCTACGAGCAGTACTTC; cdr3_aa: CASSGGSYEQYF
v_call: TRBV5-4; d_call: TRBD2; j_call: TRBJ2-5; cdr3_nt: TGTGCCAGCAGCTTAGCGGGGGGGCCAGAGACCCAGTACTTC; cdr3_aa: CASSLAGGPETQYF
v_call: TRBV30; d_call: NA; j_call: TRBJ1-2; cdr3_nt: TGTGCCTGGAGTGTATTAAGCCCGGGGGGCTACACCTTC; cdr3_aa: CAWSVLSPGGYTF
v_call: TRBV7-2; d_call: NA; j_call: TRBJ2-1; cdr3_nt: TGTGCCAGCAGCTGGAAGGCGGAGAGCTCCTACAATGAGCAGTTCTTC; cdr3_aa: CASSWKAESSYNEQFF
v_call: TRBV7-2; d_call: NA; j_call: TRBJ2-3; cdr3_nt: TGTGCCAGCAGGCGAGTTGGTACGCAGTATTTT; cdr3_aa: CASRRVGTQYF
v_call: TRBV5-5; d_call: TRBD1; j_call: TRBJ1-2; cdr3_nt: TGTGCCAGCAGCTGGGGGACAGGGGATGGCTACACCTTC; cdr3_aa: CASSWGTGDGYTF
v_call: TRBV19; d_call: TRBD2; j_call: TRBJ2-3; cdr3_nt: TGTGCCAGTAGTGCGGGCGGGGGGGCACGGGATACGCAGTATTTT; cdr3_aa: CASSAGGGARDTQYF
v_call: TRBV6-1; d_call: NA; j_call: TRBJ1-1; cdr3_nt: TGTGCCAGCCAGGGTTTTGGGTACACTGAAGCTTTCTTT; cdr3_aa: CASQGFGYTEAFF
v_call: TRBV9; d_call: NA; j_call: TRBJ2-3; cdr3_nt: TGTGCCAGCAGCAGACTGGTCGTGGATACGCAGTATTTT; cdr3_aa: CASSRLVVDTQYF
v_call: TRBV9; d_call: TRBD2; j_call: TRBJ2-1; cdr3_nt: TGTGCCAGCAGCGTAGGGGGGGGTTCCTACAATGAGCAGTTCTTC; cdr3_aa: CASSVGGGSYNEQFF
v_call: TRBV12-5; d_call: TRBD1; j_call: TRBJ1-5; cdr3_nt: TGTGCTAGTGGTTTGGCAATCACAGGGGTAATTCGGCCCCAGCATTTT; cdr3_aa: CASGLAITGVIRPQHF
v_call: TRBV5-1; d_call: NA; j_call: TRBJ2-5; cdr3_nt: TGCGCCAGCACGCAAAACAGGGCTCAAGAGACCCAGTACTTC; cdr3_aa: CASTQNRAQETQYF
v_call: TRBV6-5; d_call: NA; j_call: TRBJ1-5; cdr3_nt: TGTGCCAGCAGTTACTCGAGAGTGGGCAATCAGCCCCAGCATTTT; cdr3_aa: CASSYSRVGNQPQHF
v_call: TRBV7-8; d_call: NA; j_call: TRBJ2-1; cdr3_nt: TGTGCCAGCAGCTTAGGGGGAGGTACGGAGGAGTTCTTC; cdr3_aa: CASSLGGGTEEFF
v_call: TRBV10-3; d_call: NA; j_call: TRBJ1-5; cdr3_nt: TGTGCCATCAGTGTTACAGGTGATAGCAATCAGCCCCAGCATTTT; cdr3_aa: CAISVTGDSNQPQHF
v_call: TRBV27; d_call: NA; j_call: TRBJ2-5; cdr3_nt: TGTGCCAGCAGTATAGGGACTTCCTCCCAAGAGACCCAGTACTTC; cdr3_aa: CASSIGTSSQETQYF
v_call: TRBV14; d_call: TRBD2; j_call: TRBJ2-5; cdr3_nt: TGTGCCAGCAGCCAAGGCGGGGGGGGTTCTGGTGAGACCCAGTACTTC; cdr3_aa: CASSQGGGGSGETQYF
v_call: TRBV9; d_call: NA; j_call: TRBJ1-2; cdr3_nt: TGTGCCAGCAGCGTCGCCCTTCAACAGGCAACAAACTATGGCTACACCTTC; cdr3_aa: CASSVALQQATNYGYTF
v_call: TRBV4-2; d_call: NA; j_call: TRBJ1-5; cdr3_nt: TGTGCCAGCAGCCAACTCCAAGCTAGCAATCAGCCCCAGCATTTT; cdr3_aa: CASSQLQASNQPQHF
v_call: TRBV5-6; d_call: TRBD2; j_call: TRBJ2-1; cdr3_nt: TGTGCCAGCAGCTATGCGGGGGGGCTGGACAATGAGCAGTTCTTC; cdr3_aa: CASSYAGGLDNEQFF
v_call: TRBV19; d_call: TRBD2; j_call: TRBJ2-3; cdr3_nt: TGTGCCAGTAGTATCGGTCTAGCGGAGTCGGATACGCAGTATTTT; cdr3_aa: CASSIGLAESDTQYF
v_call: TRBV29-1; d_call: TRBD1; j_call: TRBJ2-5; cdr3_nt: TGCAGCGTTGTGACAGGGGCAGAGACCCAGTACTTC; cdr3_aa: CSVVTGAETQYF
v_call: TRBV5-1; d_call: TRBD2; j_call: TRBJ2-7; cdr3_nt: TGCGCCAGCAGCTTGGGCTCGGGGGGTCTTGACGAGCAGTACTTC; cdr3_aa: CASSLGSGGLDEQYF
v_call: TRBV11-2; d_call: TRBD2; j_call: TRBJ2-1; cdr3_nt: TGTGCCAGCCTAGGCCCTAGCGGGGGGGCCTATGAGCAGTTCTTC; cdr3_aa: CASLGPSGGAYEQFF
v_call: TRBV14; d_call: NA; j_call: TRBJ1-4; cdr3_nt: TGTGCCAGCAGCCCGCTTAGTAATAGGGGTGAAAAACTGTTTTTT; cdr3_aa: CASSPLSNRGEKLFF
v_call: TRBV7-9; d_call: NA; j_call: TRBJ1-3; cdr3_nt: TGTGCCAGCAGCCAAATTTCGGGTTCTGGAAACACCATATATTTT; cdr3_aa: CASSQISGSGNTIYF
v_call: TRBV11-2; d_call: TRBD1; j_call: TRBJ2-2; cdr3_nt: TGTGCCAGCAGCCCCGACAGGGGTAGCACCGGGGAGCTGTTTTTT; cdr3_aa: CASSPDRGSTGELFF
v_call: TRBV28; d_call: NA; j_call: TRBJ1-5; cdr3_nt: TGTGCCAGCAGTTGGGGAGGGCTTGGCAATCAGCCCCAGCATTTT; cdr3_aa: CASSWGGLGNQPQHF
v_call: TRBV6-1; d_call: NA; j_call: TRBJ1-1; cdr3_nt: TGTGCCAGCAGACCGGCGGGGGTCGGGAACACTGAAGCTTTCTTT; cdr3_aa: CASRPAGVGNTEAFF
v_call: TRBV29-1; d_call: NA; j_call: TRBJ2-7; cdr3_nt: TGCAGCGTTCAGGGTTTGGGCTCCTACGAGCAGTACTTC; cdr3_aa: CSVQGLGSYEQYF
v_call: TRBV7-9; d_call: NA; j_call: TRBJ2-7; cdr3_nt: TGTGCCAGCAGCTTCGGTCCGTCCTACGAGCAGTACTTC; cdr3_aa: CASSFGPSYEQYF
v_call: TRBV6-6; d_call: TRBD1; j_call: TRBJ1-1; cdr3_nt: TGTGCCAGCAGTTTGGGGGACAGCATCGGCACTGAAGCTTTCTTT; cdr3_aa: CASSLGDSIGTEAFF
v_call: TRBV6-1; d_call: NA; j_call: TRBJ1-4; cdr3_nt: TGTGCCAGCAGTGAAGGCTCTATTGACGGGGAAAAACTGTTTTTT; cdr3_aa: CASSEGSIDGEKLFF
v_call: TRBV28; d_call: TRBD1; j_call: TRBJ1-4; cdr3_nt: TGTGCCAGCAGTTTGACCTCCAGGGGGCATCGTTTGCGTGAAAAACTGTTTTTT; cdr3_aa: CASSLTSRGHRLREKLFF
v_call: TRBV27; d_call: TRBD1; j_call: TRBJ1-2; cdr3_nt: TGTGCCAACGGGGACAGGGCTAGCCCTAACTATGGCTACACCTTC; cdr3_aa: CANGDRASPNYGYTF
v_call: TRBV7-9; d_call: NA; j_call: TRBJ1-5; cdr3_nt: TGTGCCAGCAGCCCAGGGGACAATCAGCCCCAGCATTTT; cdr3_aa: CASSPGDNQPQHF
v_call: TRBV27; d_call: NA; j_call: TRBJ2-1; cdr3_nt: TGTGCCAGCAGCTCGGGTGGCGAGCAGTTCTTC; cdr3_aa: CASSSGGEQFF
v_call: TRBV4-1; d_call: TRBD1; j_call: TRBJ1-5; cdr3_nt: TGCGCCAGCAGCCAAGATCCGGGACAGGGCAATCAGCCCCAGCATTTT; cdr3_aa: CASSQDPGQGNQPQHF
v_call: TRBV30; d_call: NA; j_call: TRBJ2-1; cdr3_nt: TGTGCCTGGAGCAACGTGGGGCGCTACAATGAGCAGTTCTTC; cdr3_aa: CAWSNVGRYNEQFF
v_call: TRBV29-1; d_call: TRBD1; j_call: TRBJ1-3; cdr3_nt: TGCAGCGTTCTGACAGGGGGAAGAAACACCATATATTTT; cdr3_aa: CSVLTGGRNTIYF
v_call: TRBV19; d_call: NA; j_call: TRBJ1-2; cdr3_nt: TGTGCCAGTAGTATCCCGACAGGCGGGGGAACCTGGTATGGCTACACCTTC; cdr3_aa: CASSIPTGGGTWYGYTF
v_call: TRBV9; d_call: TRBD1; j_call: TRBJ2-1; cdr3_nt: TGTGCCAGCAGCCGAGACAGGGGGCTGGGCAATGAGCAGTTCTTC; cdr3_aa: CASSRDRGLGNEQFF
v_call: TRBV20-1; d_call: NA; j_call: TRBJ2-5; cdr3_nt: TGCAGTGCTAGCACAGAAGAGACCCAGTACTTC; cdr3_aa: CSASTEETQYF
v_call: TRBV9; d_call: NA; j_call: TRBJ2-5; cdr3_nt: TGTGCCAGCAGCCCCCACCCGGGTGAGACCCAGTACTTC; cdr3_aa: CASSPHPGETQYF
v_call: TRBV2; d_call: TRBD1; j_call: TRBJ2-7; cdr3_nt: TGTGCCAGCAGTGAAGGAGGGACAGGGAGCTACGAGCAGTACTTC; cdr3_aa: CASSEGGTGSYEQYF
v_call: TRBV5-4; d_call: NA; j_call: TRBJ2-7; cdr3_nt: TGTGCCAGCGGTCCCGGTGGAGGCGTTTACGAGCAGTACTTC; cdr3_aa: CASGPGGGVYEQYF
v_call: TRBV7-2; d_call: TRBD2; j_call: TRBJ2-3; cdr3_nt: TGTGCCAGCAGCCCCGCTTCTTGGGCTAGCGGGACGCGCACAGATACGCAGTATTTT; cdr3_aa: CASSPASWASGTRTDTQYF
v_call: TRBV28; d_call: TRBD1; j_call: TRBJ1-4; cdr3_nt: TGTGCCAGTAAGACAGGGGGCAGGGGAACTAATGAAAAACTGTTTTTT; cdr3_aa: CASKTGGRGTNEKLFF
v_call: TRBV28; d_call: NA; j_call: TRBJ2-5; cdr3_nt: TGTGCCAGCAGTTTGGCCCCCGGGGGGCACCAAGAGACCCAGTACTTC; cdr3_aa: CASSLAPGGHQETQYF
v_call: TRBV6-5; d_call: NA; j_call: TRBJ1-2; cdr3_nt: TGTGCCAGCAGTTACGGCCAGGCGCCCTATGGCTACACCTTC; cdr3_aa: CASSYGQAPYGYTF
v_call: TRBV4-3; d_call: NA; j_call: TRBJ1-4; cdr3_nt: TGCGCCAGCAGCGAAGGCACAGGGACTAATGAAAAACTGTTTTTT; cdr3_aa: CASSEGTGTNEKLFF
v_call: TRBV27; d_call: NA; j_call: TRBJ1-2; cdr3_nt: TGTGCCAGCAGTCCGCATCCGGGGAACTATGGCTACACCTTC; cdr3_aa: CASSPHPGNYGYTF
v_call: TRBV11-2; d_call: TRBD1; j_call: TRBJ2-7; cdr3_nt: TGTGCCAGCAGCTTAGATAGGGACAGTCTCTACGAGCAGTACTTC; cdr3_aa: CASSLDRDSLYEQYF